This T cell receptor (beta chain) was identified in a study of monozygotic twins with inflammatory bowel disease. The CDR3 has 14 residues. The V gene's germline CDR1 is LNHDA and CDR2 SQIVND (reference sequence). TCRdb reprocessed the 5' RACE reads and keeps a single row for each CDR3 protein, giving no DNA. The sample table includes some 170,000 distinct CDR3 sequences. Sequencing used blood. The V gene is TRBV19, the J gene TRBJ2-6; no DNA is available, so the TRBD2 call from TCRdb remains unchecked. The TCR was taken from a human donor with ulcerative colitis or Crohn's disease, or a healthy co-twin of an affected twin (not recorded which). The CDR3 loop is CASSPSQLPNVLTF.